This T cell receptor (beta chain) was sequenced in a study of T cell responses to AZD1222 COVID-19 vaccine. CDR1 is MNHEY and CDR2 is SMNVEV in the germline V gene (reference sequence). The V gene lost 2 bases and the J gene lost 1 base, with 14 bases spanning the gap. The CDR3 runs to 17 residues. This clone was picked up one time. The target antigen is unknown. Second-dose timings of about 4 or about 12 weeks were pooled. The repertoire was sequenced with immunoSEQ multiplex PCR; TCRdb's copy has only in-frame clones and lacks some. This sample carries about 120,000 clones, roughly 92% of them seen once, and the ten largest clones take roughly 1.5%. General study findings and limits: At baseline, just a handful of AZD1222 recipients tested seropositive. The study found Spike-specific TCR breadth and depth rose after two AZD1222 doses. White British ancestry dominated among donors, who included more females, and clonal diversity was possibly underestimated.

This specimen was peripheral blood, taken 28 days after the second AZD1222 dose. This clonotype was obtained from an adult who received the AZD1222 COVID-19 vaccine. This sequence joins TRBV27 and TRBJ2-2; TRBD1 is a possible D gene (5 bases). This CDR3 is CASSLDRTAWNTGELFF. Written as DNA, the CDR3 is TGTGCCAGCAGTTTAGACAGAACAGCCTGGAACACCGGGGAGCTGTTTTTT.